The 6 T cell receptor beta chains listed next were all sequenced from one sample in a study of T cells expressing NK-cell markers. TCRdb re-called the 5' RACE reads; one entry per CDR3 protein, DNA not given. The table lists around 260,000 distinct CDR3 sequences. Sequencing was performed on blood T cells: a sorted CD56 or NKG2C T cell subset, CD4+ or CD8+ T cells, or bulk PBMC T cells (not recorded which). The receptors stem from a woman aged 18-70 years in good health.

The chain uses TRBV12-3 or TRBV12-4 and TRBJ1-6; the TCRdb D gene call, TRBD1, has no DNA to confirm it. The CDR3 extends over 16 amino acids. The CDR3 is CASTPHRRTGRSPLHF.

CDR3 in amino acids: CASSWASSSYNEQFF. V gene TRBV7-8 combines with J gene TRBJ2-1. This CDR3 is built from 15 residues. The germline V gene encodes CDR1 SGHVS and CDR2 FQNEAQ.

The chain is built from TRBV12-3 or TRBV12-4 and TRBJ2-5. This CDR3 is 14 amino acids long. The CDR3 is CASSLAGALETQYF.

This CDR3 is CASSGQGTTDEQFF. This chain links TRBV5-4 with TRBJ2-1; TCRdb designates TRBD2, a call that cannot be tested without DNA. The CDR3 is 14 residues long. Germline-derived CDR1 and CDR2 are SGHNT and YYREEE (reference sequence).

The V gene is TRBV19, the J gene TRBJ2-7; TCRdb's D call, TRBD2, is unchecked because there is no DNA. Germline CDR1 LNHDA, CDR2 SQIVND (reference sequence). This CDR3 has 15 residues. The CDR3 sequence: CASSLAGGRPYEQYF.

The gene calls are TRBV29-1 and TRBJ2-7; without DNA, the TCRdb call of TRBD1 cannot be checked. The germline V gene has CDR1 SQVTM and CDR2 ANQGSEA. The CDR3 loop spans 13 amino acids. The CDR3 sequence: CSAHGTGRGEQYF.